The next 16 T cell receptor beta chains were all read from a single sample in a study of T cell repertoires in cytomegalovirus infection (dated by TCRdb to the late 2010s). The sequencing machine was an Illumina HiSeq 1500. In TCRdb, the public reads were trimmed at Q25 with fastp and aligned with MiXCR, with productive beta chains retained. Records with the same CDR3 protein are collapsed into one entry carrying the most frequent genes and DNA. Recorded for this sample are roughly 110,000 distinct CDR3 sequences; roughly 31% of them occurred a single time. More than 35% of the sample is taken by the ten largest. The treatment or condition label, as the study defines it: in vitro stimulation with specific CMV peptide epitopes to enrich CMV-specific T cells. For these receptors, no antigen is known. Sequencing used CD8+ T cells from cultured PBMCs, obtained from culture after CMV antigen stimulation. The receptors shown here come from a human donor in good health (CMV status not recorded). Some clones in this sample may be carry-over from other donors' samples.

CDR3: CASTSGLIGQPQHF. For the CDR3, the DNA is TGTGCCAGTACGTCCGGGTTAATCGGTCAGCCCCAGCATTTT. V usage is TRBV19 and J usage is TRBJ1-5, with D unresolved. The CDR3 sequence is 14 residues long. The germline V gene encodes CDR1 LNHDA and CDR2 SQIVND (reference sequence). Between the trimmed V and J ends, which lost 7 bases and 6 bases, there was a span of 16 bases.

The rearrangement links TRBV12-3 or TRBV12-4 to TRBJ1-2; 7 bases fit TRBD1. This CDR3 comprises 15 residues. J gave up 3 bases and V 4 bases, and 8 bases lay outside the gene matches. The CDR3 here is CASSSNDRADYGYTF. DNA for the CDR3: TGTGCCAGCAGTTCCAACGACAGGGCTGACTATGGCTACACCTTC.

The gene calls are TRBV6-5 and TRBJ2-5; 7 bases map to TRBD2. Germline V gene lookup returns CDR1 MNHEY and CDR2 SVGAGI. Germline trimming cut 6 bases from V and 10 bases from J; bases unmatched to any gene: 14. The CDR3 contains 14 residues. This CDR3 is CASRSSGTPRIQYF. The CDR3 nucleotides are TGTGCCAGCAGGTCGAGCGGGACCCCTCGGATCCAGTACTTC.

This clonotype was detected only a few times. The chain carries TRBV12-3 or TRBV12-4 and TRBJ2-7; 11 nucleotides align to TRBD1. J gave up 4 bases and V 5 bases, and 7 bases lay outside the gene matches. CDR3 length equals 15 residues. The CDR3 spells CASSPGTGGLYEQYF. CDR3 coding DNA: TGTGCCAGCAGTCCTGGGACAGGGGGGTTGTACGAGCAGTACTTC.

This clonotype appeared many times. V is TRBV7-2 and J is TRBJ2-5; D gene unclear. V gave up 5 bases and J gave up 5 bases, with 9 bases separating them. The CDR3 extends over 12 amino acids. Per the germline V gene, CDR1 is SGHTA and CDR2 is FQGNSA. The DNA of the CDR3 is TGTGCCAGCAGCCCGCAATTGGAGACCCAGTACTTC. Its protein product is CASSPQLETQYF.

This chain links TRBV28 with TRBJ1-2; no reliable D call. CDR3 length: 14 amino acids. Between the trimmed V and J ends, which lost 6 bases and 3 bases, there was a span of 14 bases. CDR1 MDHEN and CDR2 SYDVKM come from the germline V gene. The CDR3, as DNA: TGTGCCAGCAGCCGTGCGGGAAGCGACTATGGCTACACCTTC. Translated: CASSRAGSDYGYTF.

The table lists this clonotype with a few counts. The gene calls are TRBV7-9 and TRBJ2-7; D unresolved. The V end lost 1 base, the J end lost 6 bases, and 7 bases lay between the germline ends. CDR1 SEHNR and CDR2 FQNEAQ come from the germline V gene (reference sequence). This CDR3 comprises 12 residues. For the CDR3, the DNA is TGTGCCAGCAGCTTAGAGGCCCGCGAGCAGTACTTC. It specifies CASSLEAREQYF.

The gene calls are TRBV15 and TRBJ2-5, with 8 bases identical to TRBD1. V lost 1 base and J lost 3; bases outside the gene matches: 10. This CDR3 is built from 17 residues. In germline, CDR1 is LNHNV, CDR2 YYDKDF (reference sequence). The CDR3 region is CATSRVPPGTGEETQYF. CDR3 in DNA: TGTGCCACCAGCAGAGTTCCCCCCGGGACAGGAGAAGAGACCCAGTACTTC.

V usage is TRBV11-2 and J usage is TRBJ1-5, with D unresolved. Germline lookup yields CDR1 SGHAT and CDR2 FQNNGV. CDR3 length: 19 amino acids. V was pared by 4 bases and J by 2 bases, with 24 bases between. As DNA, the CDR3 is TGTGCCAGCAGCTCGAGGGCAGACCTACTCTACGGAGGCAATCAGCCCCAGCATTTT. Its translation: CASSSRADLLYGGNQPQHF. Full variable domain (remainder filled in from reference TRBV11-2 and TRBJ1-5): EAGVAQSPRYKIIEKRQSVAFWCNPISGHATLYWYQQILGQGPKLLIQFQNNGVVDDSQLPKDRFSAERLKGVDSTLKIQPAKLEDSAVYLCASSSRADLLYGGNQPQHFGDGTRLSIL.

In its sample, this clonotype was seen a few times. CDR3 region: CASGMNRGPLGTEAFF. The CDR3 coding sequence is TGTGCCAGCGGGATGAACAGGGGGCCACTGGGCACTGAAGCTTTCTTT. The gene calls are TRBV6-2 or TRBV6-3 and TRBJ1-1, with 9 bases fitting TRBD1. The CDR3 has 16 amino acids. CDR1 is MNHEY and CDR2 is SVGEGT in the germline V gene. V trimming: 8 bases; J trimming: 4 bases; junction bases outside the gene matches: 14.

The chain recombines TRBV11-1 with TRBJ2-7; D is unclear. CDR1 SGHAT and CDR2 FQDESV come from the germline V gene (reference sequence). The CDR3 is 15 residues long. The ends were cut back, 2 bases at V and 0 bases at J, with 11 bases in the middle. The CDR3 loop is CASSLRASFSYEQYF. The CDR3 region has the DNA TGTGCCAGCAGCTTAAGGGCCAGCTTCTCCTACGAGCAGTACTTC.

This clonotype was seen more than once but under ten times. The rearrangement links TRBV12-3 or TRBV12-4 to TRBJ1-2; no reliable D call. The CDR3 spans 16 residues. The V and J ends lost 2 bases and 4 bases respectively, with 17 bases between them. CDR3 nucleotide sequence: TGTGCCAGCAGTTTAATGGGAGGGAGGACCCTCTATGGCTACACCTTC. As protein: CASSLMGGRTLYGYTF.

The sample holds many counts of this clonotype. V is TRBV7-9 and J is TRBJ2-1, with D possibly being TRBD2 (7 bases). The CDR3 contains 17 residues. V was trimmed by 2 bases and J by 7 bases, leaving 21 bases between them. Germline V gene data show CDR1 as SEHNR and CDR2 as FQNEAQ (reference sequence). CDR3 amino acids: CASSLRGGGLPGNEQFF. DNA for the CDR3: TGTGCCAGCAGCTTAAGGGGCGGGGGCCTCCCGGGTAATGAGCAGTTCTTC.

The V gene is TRBV4-3, the J gene TRBJ2-6; TRBD1 might be the D (5 bases). The CDR3 sequence is 18 residues long. In germline, CDR1 is LGHNA, CDR2 YSLEER. V was clipped by 0 bases and J by 2 bases, with 14 bases between them. Here the CDR3 DNA reads TGCGCCAGCAGCCAAGATCCGGTGGCAGGGACTGGGGCCAACGTCCTGACTTTC. Its translation: CASSQDPVAGTGANVLTF.

The rearrangement uses TRBV5-1 and TRBJ1-2, with D possibly TRBD1 on 5 matching bases. V lost 0 bases and J lost 2, with 14 bases in between. Germline values: CDR1 SGHRS, CDR2 YFSETQ. The CDR3 is 16 residues long. The CDR3 loop reads CASSLEGSHPNYGYTF. The DNA for the CDR3 is TGCGCCAGCAGCTTGGAGGGGTCCCACCCCAACTATGGCTACACCTTC.

This clonotype was seen just once. The V call is TRBV20-1, the J call TRBJ2-7; D remains unclear. Deletions cut 2 bases from V and 9 bases from J, with 17 bases between. Germline CDR1 reads DFQATT; CDR2 reads SNEGSKA (reference sequence). The CDR3 sequence is 13 residues long. The CDR3 sequence: CSARPPPHNGQYF. The CDR3 DNA reads TGCAGTGCTAGACCACCACCCCATAATGGGCAGTACTTC.